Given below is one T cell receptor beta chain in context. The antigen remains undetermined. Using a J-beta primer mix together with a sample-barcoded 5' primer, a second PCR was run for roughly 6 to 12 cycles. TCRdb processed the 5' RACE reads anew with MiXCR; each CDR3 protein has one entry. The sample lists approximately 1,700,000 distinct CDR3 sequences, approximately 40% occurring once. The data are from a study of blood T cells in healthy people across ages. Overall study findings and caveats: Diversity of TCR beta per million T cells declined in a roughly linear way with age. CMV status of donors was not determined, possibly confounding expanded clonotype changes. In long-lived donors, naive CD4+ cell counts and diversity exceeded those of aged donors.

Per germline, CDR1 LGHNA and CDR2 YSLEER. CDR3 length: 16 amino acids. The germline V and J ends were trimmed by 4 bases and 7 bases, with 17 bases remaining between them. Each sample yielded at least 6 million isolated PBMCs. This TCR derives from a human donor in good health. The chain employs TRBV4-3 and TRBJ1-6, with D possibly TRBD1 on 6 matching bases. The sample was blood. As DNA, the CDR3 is TGCGCCAGCAGCCTCGATCCGGGGGCTCCCAATTCACCCCTCCACTTT. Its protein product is CASSLDPGAPNSPLHF.